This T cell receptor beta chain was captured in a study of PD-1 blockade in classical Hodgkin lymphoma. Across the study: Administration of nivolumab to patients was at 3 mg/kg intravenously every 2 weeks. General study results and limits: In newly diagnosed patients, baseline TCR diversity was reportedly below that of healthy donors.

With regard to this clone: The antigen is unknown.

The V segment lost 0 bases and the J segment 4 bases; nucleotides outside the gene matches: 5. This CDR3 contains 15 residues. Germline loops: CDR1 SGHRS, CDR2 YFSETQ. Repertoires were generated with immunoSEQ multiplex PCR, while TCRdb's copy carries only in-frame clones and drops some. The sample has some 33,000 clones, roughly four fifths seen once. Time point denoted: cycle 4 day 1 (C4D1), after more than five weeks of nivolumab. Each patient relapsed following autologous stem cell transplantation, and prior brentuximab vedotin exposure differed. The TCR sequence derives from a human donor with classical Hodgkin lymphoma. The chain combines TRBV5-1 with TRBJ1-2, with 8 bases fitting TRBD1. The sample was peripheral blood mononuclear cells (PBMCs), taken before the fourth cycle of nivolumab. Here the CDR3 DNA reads TGCGCCAGCAGCTTGGTAACAGGGGGGGCCTATGGCTACACCTTC. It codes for CASSLVTGGAYGYTF.